One and the same sample provided the 22 T cell receptor beta chains below, sequenced in a study of blood T cell repertoires in COVID-19. Some clones are missing from TCRdb's copy, which holds only in-frame ones; the method was immunoSEQ multiplex PCR. The top ten clones hold about 6.8% of a sample with around 99,000 clones, about 91% of them seen once. Source material: peripheral blood. These receptors all stem from a man aged 45-60 years with active or convalescent COVID-19.

V and J are TRBV28 and TRBJ2-7, with a weak D call TRBD1 (6 bases). The length of the CDR3 is 13 residues. With 6 bases removed from V and 2 bases from J, the gap between germline ends came to 11 bases. Germline V CDR1 and CDR2: MDHEN, SYDVKM. CDR3 bases: TGTGCCAGCAGGCAGGGGTTAGCCTACGAGCAGTACTTC. This codes for CASRQGLAYEQYF.

This chain connects TRBV21-1 to TRBJ1-1. TRBV21-1 is labeled a pseudogene. This CDR3 has 15 residues. In nucleotides, the CDR3 is TGTGCCAGCAGCACGCCGGGAGGATGCGGCACTGAAGCTTTCTTT. Translated: CASSTPGGCGTEAFF.

V and J are TRBV14 and TRBJ1-5; 7 positions agree with TRBD1. V lost 1 base to trimming and J lost 9 bases; unmatched junction nucleotides: 6. This CDR3 region has 14 residues. CDR1 is SGHDN and CDR2 is FVKESK in the germline V gene. The CDR3 DNA sequence: TGTGCCAGCAGCCAAGGGCAGGGGGGACGGCCCCAGCATTTT. Amino acid sequence: CASSQGQGGRPQHF.

The gene calls are TRBV6-6 and TRBJ2-1; 10 bases line up with TRBD1. The CDR3 consists of 19 residues. Germline V gives CDR1 MNHNY, CDR2 SVGAGI (reference sequence). Unmatched junction bases numbered 14, after V lost 6 bases and J lost 0 bases. CDR3 DNA sequence: TGTGCCAGCAGCTGGGACAGGGGTTATGGCGGTCGCTCCTACAATGAGCAGTTCTTC. It encodes CASSWDRGYGGRSYNEQFF.

This chain joins TRBV27 and TRBJ2-1; 13 bases match TRBD2. Germline V gene data show CDR1 as MNHEY and CDR2 as SMNVEV (reference sequence). This CDR3 spans 17 amino acids. Trimming removed 6 bases from V and 7 bases from J; junction bases left unmatched: 12. The DNA of the CDR3 is TGTGCCAGCAGGCCTTCTACTAGCGGGAGGGCCGGTAATGAGCAGTTCTTC. Residues: CASRPSTSGRAGNEQFF.

Only one count was recorded for this clone. This rearrangement joins TRBV7-6 to TRBJ2-2, with D perhaps matching TRBD1 (5 bases). Per the germline V gene, CDR1 is SGHVS and CDR2 is FNYEAQ. The CDR3 is 16 residues long. V lost 0 bases and J lost 2, with 10 bases in between. The CDR3 sequence: CASSLASQGNTGELFF. In DNA form, the CDR3 reads TGTGCCAGCAGCTTAGCGAGTCAGGGAAACACCGGGGAGCTGTTTTTT.

A single count supports this clone. The V and J genes are TRBV12-3 or TRBV12-4 and TRBJ1-2; D gene unclear. The V gene lost 8 bases and the J gene lost 0 bases, with 10 bases spanning the gap. The CDR3 is made up of 13 amino acids. The CDR3 region has the DNA TGTGCCAGCGGGCTTCTCTCTAACTATGGCTACACCTTC. Its translation is CASGLLSNYGYTF.

This chain links TRBV2 with TRBJ1-2; 7 bases align to TRBD1. This CDR3 region has 13 residues. V was clipped by 4 bases and J by 4 bases; unmatched bases: 3. The germline V gene encodes CDR1 SNHLY and CDR2 FYNNEI. This CDR3 reads CASSGDRTYGYTF. The CDR3 coding sequence is TGTGCCAGCAGTGGGGACAGAACCTATGGCTACACCTTC.

The rearrangement joins TRBV11-2 to TRBJ2-1; D is perhaps TRBD2 (6 bases). V was shortened by 1 base and J by 9 bases, with 13 bases between the two germline ends. The CDR3 runs to 14 residues. Germline V gene lookup returns CDR1 SGHAT and CDR2 FQNNGV. Here the CDR3 DNA reads TGTGCCAGCAGCTTAGGGAGGGTGAGGGGTGAGCAGTTCTTC. It specifies CASSLGRVRGEQFF.

This sequence joins TRBV27 and TRBJ2-1, with D perhaps TRBD2 (6 bases). The CDR3 is made up of 14 amino acids. Deletions cut 5 bases from V and 6 bases from J, with 14 bases between. Per germline, CDR1 MNHEY and CDR2 SMNVEV (reference sequence). This CDR3 reads CASSKGREVNEQFF. The CDR3 DNA is TGTGCCAGCAGTAAGGGCAGGGAGGTCAATGAGCAGTTCTTC.

The genes are TRBV28 and TRBJ2-7; 12 positions match TRBD2. The CDR3 loop spans 17 amino acids. With 3 bases clipped from V and 8 bases from J, the junction kept 14 bases outside the gene matches. Germline CDR1 and CDR2: MDHEN and SYDVKM. In DNA, the CDR3 is TGTGCCAGCAGTTTTGCCCGGACTAGCGGGATAATGAACAAGCAGTACTTC. Amino acid sequence: CASSFARTSGIMNKQYF.

The rearrangement uses TRBV19 and TRBJ2-1, with a tentative D call TRBD2 (6 bases). The ends were cut back, 3 bases at V and 4 bases at J, with 13 bases in the middle. The CDR3 extends over 15 amino acids. The germline CDR1 and CDR2 sequences are LNHDA and SQIVND (reference sequence). The CDR3 region has the DNA TGTGCCAGTAGTATGGAAGGGACTCCATACAATGAGCAGTTCTTC. This codes for CASSMEGTPYNEQFF.

The chain recombines TRBV28 with TRBJ2-3; a weak D match, TRBD1 (6 bases). V shed 3 bases and J shed 4 bases, with 11 bases lying between them. This CDR3 spans 14 amino acids. Per the germline V gene, CDR1 is MDHEN and CDR2 is SYDVKM. This CDR3 is CASSLVQGPDTQYF. CDR3 nucleotides: TGTGCCAGCAGTTTGGTCCAGGGGCCAGATACGCAGTATTTT.

The chain combines TRBV3-1 (or the pseudogene TRBV3-2) with TRBJ2-7, with 14 bases lining up with TRBD2. This CDR3 has 18 amino acids. Germline lookup yields CDR1 LGHDT and CDR2 YNNKEL (reference sequence). V shed 3 bases and J 0 bases; nucleotides not matched to a gene: 7. DNA for the CDR3: TGTGCCAGCAGCCAGTTGGGACTAGCGGGAGCCCTCTCCTACGAGCAGTACTTC. It specifies CASSQLGLAGALSYEQYF.

The rearrangement uses TRBV7-8 and TRBJ2-5; D is ambiguous. Germline V gene lookup returns CDR1 SGHVS and CDR2 FQNEAQ. The CDR3 consists of 14 residues. V dropped 3 bases and J dropped 0 bases, with 8 bases sitting between them. This chain's CDR3 is CASSLTEYQETQYF. The CDR3 nucleotides read TGTGCCAGCAGCTTGACGGAGTACCAAGAGACCCAGTACTTC.

V is TRBV7-9 and J is TRBJ2-1; 7 positions match TRBD2. Germline V gives CDR1 SEHNR, CDR2 FQNEAQ (reference sequence). The V segment lost 4 bases and the J segment 16 bases; nucleotides outside the gene matches: 10. This CDR3 has 12 residues. DNA of the CDR3: TGTGCCAGCAGCTCCACGGCGGGAGTGGTATTCTTC. Amino acid sequence: CASSSTAGVVFF.

The chain is built from TRBV7-2 and TRBJ1-1; D call uncertain. Deletions cut 5 bases from V and 4 bases from J, with 17 bases between. Germline V gene lookup returns CDR1 SGHTA and CDR2 FQGNSA. The CDR3 has 15 residues. CDR3 residues: CASSPDPGMSTEAFF. CDR3 sequence (DNA): TGTGCCAGCAGCCCAGACCCGGGGATGAGCACTGAAGCTTTCTTT.

CDR3 nucleotide sequence: TGTGCCAGCAGCCAACCACCCCCGGGAGAGCAAGAGACCCAGTACTTC. Translation: CASSQPPPGEQETQYF. The chain carries TRBV3-1 (or the pseudogene TRBV3-2) and TRBJ2-5, with D possibly TRBD2 on 6 matching bases. V was trimmed by 2 bases and J by 2 bases, leaving 15 bases between them. Germline values: CDR1 LGHDT, CDR2 YNNKEL (reference sequence). The CDR3 spans 16 residues.

This chain links TRBV20-1 with TRBJ1-4, with D unclear. The CDR3 is made up of 13 amino acids. CDR1 and CDR2 (germline): DFQATT, SNEGSKA (reference sequence). Trimming took off 3 bases at V and 4 bases at J, with 9 bases between the two ends. CDR3 nucleotide sequence: TGCAGTGCTAGTGCGGGGAGTAATGAAAAACTGTTTTTT. Protein: CSASAGSNEKLFF.

This clone has a single count. One junction end disagrees with the germline gene, perhaps due to a read error. The chain recombines TRBV28 with TRBJ2-6; 9 nucleotides align to TRBD2. The CDR3 sequence is 14 residues long. CDR1 is MDHEN and CDR2 is SYDVKM in the germline V gene. The CDR3 here is CASSLRRGGNVLTF. DNA of the CDR3: TGTGCCAGCAGTTTAAGGCGGGGGGGCAACGTCCTGACTTTC.

V and J are TRBV5-4 and TRBJ2-2; possible D gene TRBD1, 5 bases. The CDR3 sequence is 14 residues long. Germline CDR1 SGHNT, CDR2 YYREEE (reference sequence). Trimming took 6 bases from V and 1 from J, leaving 10 bases between them. DNA for the CDR3: TGTGCCAGCAAGGGGCAGGGGAACACCGGGGAGCTGTTTTTT. It codes for CASKGQGNTGELFF.

The chain joins TRBV6-5 to TRBJ1-4, with a weak D call TRBD1 (5 bases). The CDR3 loop spans 15 amino acids. V dropped 0 bases and J dropped 14 bases, with 19 bases sitting between them. The V gene's germline CDR1 is MNHEY and CDR2 SVGAGI. The CDR3 loop reads CASSYSNQGKGALFF. The CDR3 nucleotides are TGTGCCAGCAGTTACTCTAATCAGGGTAAAGGGGCTCTGTTTTTT.